Listed here is a single T cell receptor beta chain. One entry per CDR3 protein results from TCRdb running MiXCR on the 5' RACE reads. The table includes 350,000 to 500,000 distinct CDR3 sequences, 23% detected once. This sample was included in a study of T-cell memory formation after mild COVID-19. Study-level information: Clustering of TCRs was largely donor specific.

From germline, CDR1 is SQVTM and CDR2 ANQGSEA. Trimming took 7 bases from V and 5 from J, leaving 14 bases between them. The CDR3 spans 12 residues. The rearrangement joins TRBV29-1 to TRBJ2-5; D tentatively fits TRBD1 or TRBD2 (5 bases each). Source material: PBMCs or a T cell subset sorted from them (not recorded which). This TCR came from an adult woman who had mild COVID-19 (a few samples of this study predate the infection). Cell type and time point are not known. This chain's CDR3 is CSGGTPGETQYF. The CDR3 DNA reads TGCAGCGGGGGGACCCCAGGGGAGACCCAGTACTTC. Looking up the rest from reference TRBV29-1 and TRBJ2-5 gives the full variable domain: SAVISQKPSRDICQRGTSLTIQCQVDSQVTMMFWYRQQPGQSLTLIATANQGSEATYESGFVIDKFPISRPNLTFSTLTVSNMSPEDSSIYLCSGGTPGETQYFGPGTRLLVL.